One sample yielded the 29 T cell receptor beta chains listed below, sequenced in a study of T cells after posttransplantation cyclophosphamide. TCRdb keeps only in-frame clones here, not all; method: immunoSEQ multiplex PCR. The specimen has 7,300 or so clones, none found just once. Cyclophosphamide on days +3 and +4 followed busulfan-fludarabine conditioning and a marrow graft. This specimen consisted of PBMCs, obtained after allogeneic stem cell transplant with posttransplant cyclophosphamide. Receptor source: a male patient between 50 and 60 years old who received an allogeneic stem cell transplant from an unrelated donor, was CMV-positive, and had acute GVHD only. Some of the T cells may derive from the graft donor.

This clone was recorded many times. Here the CDR3 reads CASTQDSSPIGTQYF. The CDR3 bases are TGTGCCAGCACCCAGGACAGCTCTCCAATTGGTACGCAGTATTTT. This chain joins TRBV9 and TRBJ2-3; perhaps TRBD1 as D (6 bases). The CDR3 is 15 residues long. Per germline, CDR1 SGDLS and CDR2 YYNGEE. The V gene lost 6 bases and the J gene lost 8 bases, with 22 bases spanning the gap.

This clone was seen repeatedly, ten times or more. The chain joins TRBV4-3 to TRBJ1-6; D unresolved. The CDR3 is 14 residues long. CDR1 and CDR2 (germline): LGHNA, YSLEER. Trimming took off 0 bases at V and 9 bases at J, with 9 bases between the two ends. The DNA for the CDR3 is TGCGCCAGCAGCCAAGATGCCGGGATTTCACCCCTCCACTTT. Protein product: CASSQDAGISPLHF.

In this sample, this clone turned up many times. V is TRBV10-3 and J is TRBJ2-7; 7 bases align to TRBD1. Germline CDR1 ENHRY, CDR2 SYGVKD. The CDR3 is 14 residues long. Losses at the gene ends were 4 bases for V and 2 bases for J; bases not matched to a gene: 5. DNA of the CDR3: TGTGCCATCAGTGGGGACGGACAGGCCTACGAGCAGTACTTC. As protein: CAISGDGQAYEQYF.

This clone was seen repeatedly, ten times or more. V gene TRBV2 combines with J gene TRBJ1-5; unclear D gene. The V gene lost 1 base and the J gene lost 5 bases, with 9 bases spanning the gap. This CDR3 is 14 amino acids long. CDR1 is SNHLY, CDR2 FYNNEI, per germline. The CDR3 is CASSEGVDYQPQHF. Here the CDR3 DNA reads TGTGCCAGCAGTGAAGGAGTGGACTATCAGCCCCAGCATTTT.

There are many counts of this clone. The chain recombines TRBV5-1 with TRBJ2-1, with 8 bases aligning to TRBD1. V shed 4 bases and J 1 base; nucleotides not matched to a gene: 4. The CDR3 is made up of 15 amino acids. The germline gives CDR1 SGHRS, CDR2 YFSETQ. This CDR3 reads CASSTGGLSYNEQFF. As DNA, the CDR3 is TGCGCCAGCAGCACAGGGGGTTTGTCCTACAATGAGCAGTTCTTC.

Remarks on this clone: An end of the junction does not agree with germline; a read error may underlie this. The V call is TRBV18, the J call TRBJ2-7, with 10 bases lining up with TRBD1. Germline V gene data show CDR1 as KGHSH and CDR2 as LQKENI. The CDR3 is made up of 15 amino acids. The CDR3 nucleotides read TGTACCAGCTCACCACCTGTGGGACAGGGGTCCGAGCAGTACTTC. This gives the protein CTSSPPVGQGSEQYF.

This clone appeared a few times. The chain links TRBV9 to TRBJ2-7; D is ambiguous. The CDR3 is 13 amino acids. Per the germline V gene, CDR1 is SGDLS and CDR2 is YYNGEE. V lost 3 bases and J 2 bases, leaving 9 bases between the germline ends. CDR3 loop: CASSDGGTYEQYF. The CDR3 DNA is TGTGCCAGCAGCGATGGCGGTACCTACGAGCAGTACTTC.

This clone came up many times. The genes are TRBV7-8 and TRBJ2-5; D remains unclear. The V end was cut by 10 bases, the J end by 1 base, with 13 bases between. Germline loops: CDR1 SGHVS, CDR2 FQNEAQ. The CDR3 is 13 residues long. The CDR3 DNA sequence: TGTGCCACTTGTAGCTACGTCCAAGAGACCCAGTACTTC. As protein: CATCSYVQETQYF.

This clone came up many times. The chain combines TRBV12-5 with TRBJ2-2; D uncertain. CDR3 length: 12 residues. V was clipped by 5 bases and J by 8 bases, with 9 bases between them. Per the germline V gene, CDR1 is LGHNT and CDR2 is FRNRAP. This CDR3 is CASGPPFGELFF. The DNA of the CDR3 is TGTGCTAGTGGTCCCCCCTTTGGGGAGCTGTTTTTT. Looking up the rest from reference TRBV12-5 and TRBJ2-2 gives the full variable domain: DARVTQTPRHKVTEMGQEVTMRCQPILGHNTVFWYRQTMMQGLELLAYFRNRAPLDDSGMPKDRFSAEMPDATLATLKIQPSEPRDSAVYFCASGPPFGELFFGEGSRLTVL.

This clone was picked up many times. V usage is TRBV7-8 and J usage is TRBJ2-7, with 10 nucleotides matching TRBD1. This CDR3 is built from 13 residues. Per germline, CDR1 SGHVS and CDR2 FQNEAQ. V trimming: 4 bases; J trimming: 6 bases; junction bases outside the gene matches: 3. CDR3 DNA sequence: TGTGCCAGCAGCTCTGGACAGGGGGGCGAGCAGTACTTC. Protein: CASSSGQGGEQYF.

CDR3 DNA sequence: TGTGCCAGCAGCCCCGGAGACTATGGCTACACCTTC. Translating gives CASSPGDYGYTF. This chain joins TRBV7-6 and TRBJ1-2; D is unclear. The CDR3 consists of 12 residues. The V end lost 5 bases, the J end lost 3 bases, and 7 bases lay between the germline ends. Germline V gene sequence: CDR1 SGHVS, CDR2 FNYEAQ.

This clone was observed many times. The V gene is TRBV14, the J gene TRBJ2-1; 9 nucleotides align to TRBD2. The CDR3 runs 15 residues. Germline V gives CDR1 SGHDN, CDR2 FVKESK. With 3 bases clipped from V and 4 bases from J, the junction kept 4 bases outside the gene matches. The CDR3 coding sequence is TGTGCCAGCAGCCATGGGCTAGCGGGATACAATGAGCAGTTCTTC. This encodes CASSHGLAGYNEQFF.

The J gene is TRBJ2-5, the V gene TRBV19; D is perhaps TRBD2 (6 bases). V was clipped by 5 bases and J by 3 bases, with 16 bases between them. There are 15 residues in the CDR3. Germline assignment: CDR1 LNHDA and CDR2 SQIVND (reference sequence). The CDR3 reads CASSPGVAGKETQYF. The CDR3 DNA sequence: TGTGCCAGTAGTCCGGGGGTTGCGGGTAAAGAGACCCAGTACTTC.

The rearrangement uses TRBV5-1 and TRBJ2-1; 8 bases line up with TRBD2. Trimming took 0 bases from V and 7 from J; bases not matched to a gene: 6. The CDR3 contains 15 residues. Per the germline V gene, CDR1 is SGHRS and CDR2 is YFSETQ. CDR3 protein: CASSLAGGGQNEQFF. The CDR3 nucleotides read TGCGCCAGCAGCTTGGCGGGGGGGGGCCAAAATGAGCAGTTCTTC.

This clone was seen at least ten times. This chain uses TRBV6-1 with TRBJ2-7; 10 bases align to TRBD1. Trimming removed 6 bases from V and 3 bases from J; junction bases left unmatched: 8. Germline loops: CDR1 MNHNS, CDR2 SASEGT. The CDR3 has 15 amino acids. CDR3 amino acids: CASRHVGTGDYEQYF. CDR3 coding DNA: TGTGCCAGCAGACACGTGGGGACAGGGGACTACGAGCAGTACTTC.

The chain is built from TRBV27 and TRBJ2-1, with 10 bases that match TRBD1. The CDR3 has 15 residues. Germline V CDR1 and CDR2: MNHEY, SMNVEV (reference sequence). Unmatched junction bases numbered 10, after V lost 5 bases and J lost 9 bases. The CDR3 sequence is CASSHPGQGTGEQFF. CDR3 bases: TGTGCCAGCAGTCATCCGGGACAGGGGACCGGTGAGCAGTTCTTC.

DNA of the CDR3: TGTGCCACCAGCAGAGCCCTGACAGGGGAAGACTATGGCTACACCTTC. As protein: CATSRALTGEDYGYTF. The chain has TRBV15 and TRBJ1-2; 8 bases fit TRBD1. The CDR3 consists of 16 residues. Germline V lookup: CDR1 LNHNV, CDR2 YYDKDF (reference sequence). J gave up 3 bases and V 1 base, and 7 bases lay outside the gene matches.

This clone has more than one count but fewer than ten. The chain combines TRBV7-3 with TRBJ2-3; TRBD1 agrees at 7 bases. The CDR3 loop spans 13 amino acids. Germline CDR1 is SGHTA and CDR2 is FQGTGA. Trimming at V came to 5 bases and at J to 4 bases, leaving 3 bases not matched to a gene. DNA for the CDR3: TGTGCCAGCAGCCCCCAGGGGGCAGATACGCAGTATTTT. It is translated as CASSPQGADTQYF.

The table lists this clone with many counts. The chain has TRBV7-9 and TRBJ2-7, with a tentative D call TRBD2 (7 bases). V gave up 5 bases and J gave up 3 bases, with 17 bases separating them. This CDR3 has 15 amino acids. Germline V gene lookup returns CDR1 SEHNR and CDR2 FQNEAQ (reference sequence). The CDR3 region is CASSPRGGAGYEQYF. CDR3 DNA sequence: TGTGCCAGCAGCCCCCGTGGGGGGGCAGGCTACGAGCAGTACTTC. The whole variable domain, remainder taken from reference TRBV7-9 and TRBJ2-7, is DTGVSQNPRHKITKRGQNVTFRCDPISEHNRLYWYRQTLGQGPEFLTYFQNEAQLEKSRLLSDRFSAERPKGSFSTLEIQRTEQGDSAMYLCASSPRGGAGYEQYFGPGTRLTVT.

In this sample, this clone turned up many times. The chain is built from TRBV7-9 and TRBJ1-1; D gene uncertain. CDR1 and CDR2 from the germline V gene are SEHNR and FQNEAQ (reference sequence). The germline V and J ends were trimmed by 1 base and 4 bases, with 7 bases remaining between them. The CDR3 has 13 residues. Written as DNA, the CDR3 is TGTGCCAGCAGCTTAGAGGGAGTCACTGAAGCTTTCTTT. Translating gives CASSLEGVTEAFF.

This clone has at least ten counts. The chain links TRBV7-9 to TRBJ1-4, with D possibly matching TRBD1 (5 bases). Trimming stripped 5 bases from V and 5 bases from J, with 15 bases between. The CDR3 covers 15 residues. Germline CDR1 reads SEHNR; CDR2 reads FQNEAQ (reference sequence). The CDR3, as DNA: TGTGCCAGCAGCACCGGACAAACCCAGAATGAAAAACTGTTTTTT. The encoded protein is CASSTGQTQNEKLFF. The complete variable domain, with remaining parts taken from reference TRBV7-9 and TRBJ1-4, reads DTGVSQNPRHKITKRGQNVTFRCDPISEHNRLYWYRQTLGQGPEFLTYFQNEAQLEKSRLLSDRFSAERPKGSFSTLEIQRTEQGDSAMYLCASSTGQTQNEKLFFGSGTQLSVL.

This clone occurred many times. The V gene is TRBV2, the J gene TRBJ1-1; 8 positions match TRBD1. This CDR3 region has 13 residues. The V gene's germline CDR1 is SNHLY and CDR2 FYNNEI. V shed 6 bases, J shed 0 bases, and the junction held 0 bases outside the gene matches. The CDR3 reads CASRGQVNTEAFF. CDR3 in DNA: TGTGCCAGCAGGGGACAGGTGAACACTGAAGCTTTCTTT.

This clone was found many times. One end of the junction is discordant with germline, which a read error may explain. Other DNA sequences in the same sample also yield this CDR3. This chain joins TRBV10-3 and TRBJ1-2; maybe TRBD1 (5 bases). The CDR3 consists of 13 residues. Per the germline V gene, CDR1 is ENHRY and CDR2 is SYGVKD. In DNA form, the CDR3 reads TGTGCCACCGTCGGATCGGACAACTCTGGCTACACCTTC. Protein sequence: CATVGSDNSGYTF.

In its sample, this clone was seen many times. This chain links TRBV7-2 with TRBJ1-1, with TRBD1 matching 7 bases. CDR3 length equals 15 residues. V shed 2 bases, J shed 6 bases, and the junction held 9 bases outside the gene matches. CDR1 SGHTA and CDR2 FQGNSA come from the germline V gene. The CDR3 loop reads CASSLTYTTGAEAFF. DNA of the CDR3: TGTGCCAGCAGCTTAACTTATACAACAGGGGCTGAAGCTTTCTTT.

This clone was seen only a few times. A far larger clone is one nucleotide away, so this likely arose from a read error. This rearrangement joins TRBV13 to TRBJ2-3; D is possibly TRBD1 (6 bases). V was shortened by 0 bases and J by 8 bases, with 15 bases between the two germline ends. Germline values: CDR1 PRHDT, CDR2 FYEKMQ (reference sequence). The length of the CDR3 is 15 residues. CDR3 in DNA: TGTGCCAGCAGCTTAGGGCAGGGACATCCAGGTACGCAGTATTTT. Residues: CASSLGQGHPGTQYF.

In its sample, this clone was seen a few times. The chain uses TRBV7-2 and TRBJ2-5, with D perhaps TRBD1 (6 bases). Trimming stripped 5 bases from V and 4 bases from J, with 17 bases between. The germline V gene encodes CDR1 SGHTA and CDR2 FQGNSA. This CDR3 region has 15 residues. The CDR3 DNA sequence: TGTGCCAGCAGCAAGGCCGGGACACTGAGAGAGACCCAGTACTTC. Amino acid sequence: CASSKAGTLRETQYF.

This clone was found many times. The chain is built from TRBV11-3 and TRBJ1-3; a weak D match, TRBD1 (6 bases). Germline-derived CDR1 and CDR2 are SGHNT and YENEEA. The germline V and J ends were trimmed by 5 bases and 0 bases, with 11 bases remaining between them. This CDR3 is 15 amino acids long. The CDR3 loop reads CASSKGTNSGNTIYF. Here the CDR3 DNA reads TGTGCCAGCAGCAAAGGGACAAACTCTGGAAACACCATATATTTT.

This clone was counted ten times or more. The chain has TRBV6-1 and TRBJ1-1; D not certain. V lost 5 bases and J 4 bases, leaving 14 bases between the germline ends. Per the germline V gene, CDR1 is MNHNS and CDR2 is SASEGT. The length of the CDR3 is 14 residues. This CDR3 is CASSFTTGITEAFF. DNA for the CDR3: TGTGCCAGCAGTTTTACAACGGGGATCACTGAAGCTTTCTTT.

This clone was seen more than once but under ten times. The chain links TRBV27 to TRBJ1-1; 10 nucleotides agree with TRBD1. The CDR3 spans 18 residues. V gave up 5 bases and J gave up 4 bases; unmatched junction bases: 16. Germline values: CDR1 MNHEY, CDR2 SMNVEV (reference sequence). The CDR3 here is CASSPFLGQGGRGTEAFF. The CDR3 bases are TGTGCCAGCAGTCCCTTCCTCGGACAGGGGGGGAGAGGCACTGAAGCTTTCTTT.